Below, one TCR beta chain is given with its context. The data were taken from a study of blood T cell repertoires in COVID-19. The wider study: Sites across the United States, Italy and Spain contributed samples from acute and convalescent COVID-19. Nucleic acid was either cDNA or gDNA, and it came from T cells, B-cell-depleted T cells, or PBMCs.

How the authors handled the data: Reference gene primer amplification gave estimated nucleated cell counts. Sequenced by immunoSEQ multiplex PCR; TCRdb stores in-frame clones only, minus some. For V, J and clone size, that table is used; D and trimming come from the DNA. The sample carries roughly 160,000 clones, 83% recorded once. V gave up 4 bases and J gave up 0 bases; unmatched junction bases: 3. The length of the CDR3 is 16 residues. CDR1 SNHLY and CDR2 FYNNEI come from the germline V gene. The V call is TRBV2, the J call TRBJ1-3, with 10 bases identical to TRBD1. The sequence was obtained from a woman older than 75 with acute or convalescent COVID-19. Material for sequencing was peripheral blood. DNA of the CDR3: TGTGCCAGCAGTGGGGACAGGGGAAACTCTGGAAACACCATATATTTT. This codes for CASSGDRGNSGNTIYF.